This T cell receptor (beta chain) was observed in a study of identifying expanded T cells in peripheral blood. Trimming shortened V by 4 bases and J by 0 bases, and 17 bases separated the two germline ends. CDR1 is SGHRS, CDR2 YFSETQ, per germline. This CDR3 spans 18 amino acids. Sequenced by immunoSEQ multiplex PCR; TCRdb stores in-frame clones only, minus some. There are approximately 140,000 clones in the sample; approximately 86% occur only once, and roughly 8% lies in the top ten. Healthy donors had no documented immune events, such as infections, while sampled. The sequence came from a person aged 18 to 75 in good health. The V call is TRBV5-1, the J call TRBJ1-6, with no clear D. The material sequenced was blood. This chain's CDR3 is CASSPRSGVSSYNSPLHF. The CDR3 region has the DNA TGCGCCAGCAGCCCTAGGTCCGGGGTTAGCTCCTATAATTCACCCCTCCACTTT.